The present T cell receptor (beta chain) was sequenced within a study of cytotoxic CD8 clonotypes in ibrutinib-treated CLL. The data were produced by immunoSEQ multiplex PCR, yet TCRdb's version contains in-frame clones alone and is incomplete. The profile shows 70,000 to 85,000 clones, 65% to 85% of them singletons. Concerning this clone itself: Its antigen is currently unknown.

CDR1 and CDR2 (germline): MDHEN, SYDVKM. V lost 1 base and J 5 bases, leaving 11 bases between the germline ends. The length of the CDR3 is 14 residues. General study points: In sustained-remission versus progressing patients, sampling times differed.

Sequenced material: PBMCs, taken at disease progression, from a patient treated with ibrutinib. The clonotype was recovered from a human donor with chronic lymphocytic leukemia. The chain carries TRBV28 and TRBJ1-1, with a weak D call TRBD1 (6 bases). The CDR3 loop reads CASSLSGGRTEAFF. CDR3 nucleotides: TGTGCCAGCAGTTTATCGGGGGGCAGGACTGAAGCTTTCTTT.